The 12 T cell receptor beta chains given below trace back to one sample, sequenced in a study of T cell repertoires in cytomegalovirus infection. Their antigens are not known. MiXCR, run by TCRdb on the reads, gives a single entry per CDR3 protein. This sample has hundreds of thousands of distinct CDR3 sequences, with around 32% found just once. The sequencing here drew on cultured PBMCs, taken from culture after CMV antigen stimulation. These receptor sequences come from a human donor in good health (CMV status not recorded). Some clones in this sample may be carry-over from other donors' samples.

The rearrangement links TRBV11-2 to TRBJ2-2; possible D gene TRBD2, 5 bases. Trimming left V 2 bases short and J 3 bases short, with 10 bases between. The CDR3 has 15 residues. The germline V gene encodes CDR1 SGHAT and CDR2 FQNNGV. The chain's CDR3 is CASSLMTTYTGELFF. In DNA, the CDR3 is TGTGCCAGCAGCTTAATGACTACATACACCGGGGAGCTGTTTTTT.

The chain couples TRBV15 to TRBJ2-3, with a tentative D call TRBD2 (6 bases). The CDR3 sequence is 15 residues long. V was cut by 6 bases and J by 0 bases, with 13 bases left in between. Germline V lookup: CDR1 LNHNV, CDR2 YYDKDF (reference sequence). CDR3 protein: CATRNLARSTDTQYF. The DNA of the CDR3 is TGTGCCACCAGAAATCTAGCGAGAAGCACAGATACGCAGTATTTT.

CDR3 amino acids: CASSLSTSGRNEQFF. The CDR3 DNA is TGTGCCAGCAGCTTGAGCACTAGCGGGAGGAATGAGCAGTTCTTC. The chain is built from TRBV5-4 and TRBJ2-1; 12 bases fit TRBD2. The junction had 3 bases not matched to a gene; V was cut back by 1 base and J by 7 bases. The CDR3 is 15 residues long. Per the germline V gene, CDR1 is SGHNT and CDR2 is YYREEE (reference sequence).

The J gene is TRBJ1-2, the V gene TRBV28, with D unresolved. With 7 bases removed from V and 6 bases from J, the gap between germline ends came to 15 bases. The CDR3 sequence is 13 residues long. The germline gives CDR1 MDHEN, CDR2 SYDVKM. The CDR3 nucleotides read TGTGCCAGCACCTCCCCCGGGCACAATGGCTACACCTTC. Residues: CASTSPGHNGYTF.

This clonotype was seen more than once but under ten times. The chain combines TRBV6-6 with TRBJ2-1; TRBD1 agrees at 7 bases. The CDR3 has 14 amino acids. Per germline, CDR1 MNHNY and CDR2 SVGAGI (reference sequence). With V trimmed by 6 bases and J by 13 bases, 15 bases remained unmatched. This CDR3 is CASSDPVQKGAQFF. The CDR3, as DNA: TGTGCCAGCAGCGACCCCGTTCAGAAGGGGGCTCAGTTCTTC.

This clonotype has ten or more counts. This chain links TRBV12-3 or TRBV12-4 with TRBJ2-1; TRBD2 is a possible D gene (7 bases). Trimming removed 4 bases at V and 3 bases at J, with 19 bases between. The CDR3 contains 17 residues. CDR3 in DNA: TGTGCCAGCAGTTCAACCCTCGGGGGGCCCAACTACAATGAGCAGTTCTTC. Protein: CASSSTLGGPNYNEQFF.

The rearrangement joins TRBV29-1 to TRBJ2-7, with TRBD2 identical over 15 bases. The CDR3 sequence is 15 residues long. Germline CDR1 and CDR2: SQVTM and ANQGSEA. J gave up 5 bases and V 6 bases, and 8 bases lay outside the gene matches. The DNA of the CDR3 is TGCAGCGTGGCGGGACTAGCGGGAGGAAGCGACGAGCAGTACTTC. Protein: CSVAGLAGGSDEQYF.

The table lists this clonotype with many counts. V is TRBV7-2 and J is TRBJ1-3; D gene ambiguous. V lost 1 base to trimming and J lost 4 bases, with 14 bases between them. The CDR3 is 16 residues long. The germline CDR1 and CDR2 sequences are SGHTA and FQGNSA. The CDR3 nucleotides are TGTGCCAGCAGCTTAGTATCGGGATACCTGGGAAACACCATATATTTT. Translated: CASSLVSGYLGNTIYF.

Only a few counts were recorded for this clonotype. The chain couples TRBV7-8 to TRBJ2-3, with 9 positions matching TRBD2. V dropped 5 bases and J dropped 3; count of bases not matched to a gene: 3. The CDR3 totals 14 residues. CDR1 SGHVS and CDR2 FQNEAQ come from the germline V gene. Written as DNA, the CDR3 is TGTGCCAGCAGCCATCTAGCGGGAACAGATACGCAGTATTTT. Protein sequence: CASSHLAGTDTQYF.

A remark on this clonotype: A much larger clone sits a single nucleotide away, making a read error possible. The chain has TRBV6-2 or TRBV6-3 and TRBJ2-2; D unresolved. V shed 2 bases and J shed 7 bases, with 2 bases lying between them. This CDR3 spans 11 amino acids. Germline lookup yields CDR1 MNHEY and CDR2 SVGEGT. The CDR3 region has the DNA TGTGCCAGCAGTTACGGCGGGGAGCTGTTTTTT. It yields the protein CASSYGGELFF.

In this sample, this clonotype turned up many times. The rearrangement uses TRBV11-2 and TRBJ2-7; TRBD1 matches at 8 bases. With V trimmed by 6 bases and J by 5 bases, 12 bases remained unmatched. The CDR3 has 15 amino acids. Germline CDR1 is SGHAT and CDR2 is FQNNGV. This chain's CDR3 is CASSFLRTGKDEQYF. The CDR3 DNA follows: TGTGCCAGCAGTTTTCTCCGGACAGGGAAGGACGAGCAGTACTTC.

The CDR3 sequence is CASSQSIRAGGDTGELFF. CDR3 in DNA: TGCGCCAGCAGTCAATCGATTCGGGCGGGAGGGGACACCGGGGAGCTGTTTTTT. V gene TRBV23-1 combines with J gene TRBJ2-2; the match to TRBD2 covers 9 bases. TRBV23-1 is recorded as an ORF, its role being uncertain. V gave up 0 bases and J gave up 3 bases; unmatched junction bases: 8. The CDR3 is 18 residues long.